This entry describes one TCR beta chain. Its antigen is still unknown. The time point here: persistent/refractory GD, antithyroid drugs over 5 years with positive TRAb. There was RNA extracted from PBMCs, and the TCR library was made from it. The data were obtained in a study of regulatory T cells in long-lasting Graves disease. Whole-study context: Over 5 years of antithyroid drugs plus positive TSH receptor antibodies defined persistent Graves' disease.

V lost 4 bases and J 5 bases, leaving 22 bases between the germline ends. The germline gives CDR1 SGHDT, CDR2 YYEEEE. The CDR3 runs 16 residues. Library construction for TCR beta used iRepertoire HTBI primers and Arm-PCR of CDR3 regions. In TCRdb, the multiplex PCR reads were re-called with MiXCR into one record per CDR3 protein. The table lists hundreds of thousands of distinct CDR3 sequences, about a fifth of them singletons. Study observations and caveats: Relative to new patients (approximately 1,000), persistent patients exhibited greater sharing of public clonotypes (approximately 2,700). Thyroid tissue was not studied; only peripheral blood was. TRBV28, TRBJ1-2 and TRBJ2-5 were favored in persistent disease.

Here the sequenced sample was peripheral blood mononuclear cells (PBMCs), taken when the disease was refractory, from a patient treated with antithyroid drugs. This receptor was identified in a female donor with Graves disease. The chain links TRBV5-6 to TRBJ2-7; the D gene could be TRBD1 or TRBD2 (5 bases each). The CDR3 DNA reads TGTGCCAGCAGCCTATTGGGGAGAGGGGCGCCCAACGAGCAGTACTTC. Amino acid sequence: CASSLLGRGAPNEQYF.